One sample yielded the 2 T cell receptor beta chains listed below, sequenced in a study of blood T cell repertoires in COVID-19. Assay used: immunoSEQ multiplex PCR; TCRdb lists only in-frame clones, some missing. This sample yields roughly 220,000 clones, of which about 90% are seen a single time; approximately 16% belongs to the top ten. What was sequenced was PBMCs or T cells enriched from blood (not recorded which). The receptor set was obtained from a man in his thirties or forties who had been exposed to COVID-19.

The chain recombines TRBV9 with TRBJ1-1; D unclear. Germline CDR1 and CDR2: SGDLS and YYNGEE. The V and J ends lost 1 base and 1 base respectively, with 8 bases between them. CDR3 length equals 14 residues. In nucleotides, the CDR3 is TGTGCCAGCAGCGTAATTGGAGGGAACACTGAAGCTTTCTTT. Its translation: CASSVIGGNTEAFF.

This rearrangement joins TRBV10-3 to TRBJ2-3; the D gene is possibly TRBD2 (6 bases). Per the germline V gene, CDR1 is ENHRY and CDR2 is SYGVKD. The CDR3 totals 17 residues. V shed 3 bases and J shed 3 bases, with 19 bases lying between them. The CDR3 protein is CAISDLKGAGSTDTQYF. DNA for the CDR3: TGTGCCATCAGTGACCTTAAAGGCGCGGGGTCGACAGATACGCAGTATTTT.